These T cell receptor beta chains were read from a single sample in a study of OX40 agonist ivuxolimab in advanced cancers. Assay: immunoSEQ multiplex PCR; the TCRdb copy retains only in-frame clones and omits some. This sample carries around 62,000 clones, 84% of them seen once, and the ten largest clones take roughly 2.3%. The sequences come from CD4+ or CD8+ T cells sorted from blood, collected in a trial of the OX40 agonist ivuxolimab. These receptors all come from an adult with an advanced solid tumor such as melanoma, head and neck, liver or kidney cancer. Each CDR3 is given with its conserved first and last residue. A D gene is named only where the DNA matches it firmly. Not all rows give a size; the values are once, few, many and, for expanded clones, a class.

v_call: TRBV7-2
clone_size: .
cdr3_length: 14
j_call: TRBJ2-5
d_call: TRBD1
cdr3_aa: CASSTGTEKETQYF
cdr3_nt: TGTGCCAGCAGCACCGGGACAGAGAAAGAGACCCAGTACTTC

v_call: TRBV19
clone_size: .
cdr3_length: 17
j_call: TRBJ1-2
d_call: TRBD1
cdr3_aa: CASSIRGQGANSHGYTF
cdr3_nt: TGTGCCAGTAGTATTCGGGGACAGGGGGCAAATAGTCATGGCTACACCTTC

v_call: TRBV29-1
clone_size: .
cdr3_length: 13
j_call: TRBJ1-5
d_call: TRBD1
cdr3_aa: CSVGQGSSQPQHF
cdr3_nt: TGCAGCGTTGGACAGGGGAGCAGTCAGCCCCAGCATTTT

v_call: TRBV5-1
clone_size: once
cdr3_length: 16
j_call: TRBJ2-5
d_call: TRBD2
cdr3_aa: CASSALAGGDQETQYF
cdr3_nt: TGCGCCAGCAGCGCTCTAGCGGGGGGAGATCAAGAGACCCAGTACTTC

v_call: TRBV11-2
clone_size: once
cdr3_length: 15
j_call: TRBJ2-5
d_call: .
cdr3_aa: CASSAGDSPGETQYF
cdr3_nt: TGTGCCAGCAGCGCGGGGGACAGCCCCGGGGAGACCCAGTACTTC

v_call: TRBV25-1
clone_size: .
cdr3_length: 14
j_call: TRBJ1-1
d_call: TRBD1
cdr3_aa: CASRWTGKDTEAFF
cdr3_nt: TGTGCCAGCAGGTGGACAGGGAAGGACACTGAAGCTTTCTTT

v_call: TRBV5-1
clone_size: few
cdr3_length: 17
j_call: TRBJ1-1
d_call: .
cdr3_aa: CASSLYGQGHMNTEAFF
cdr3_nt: TGCGCCAGCAGCTTGTATGGTCAGGGGCACATGAACACTGAAGCTTTCTTT

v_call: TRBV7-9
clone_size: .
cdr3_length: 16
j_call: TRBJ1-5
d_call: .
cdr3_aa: CASSATGGRGNQPQHF
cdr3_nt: TGTGCCAGCAGCGCGACGGGTGGGCGCGGCAATCAGCCCCAGCATTTT

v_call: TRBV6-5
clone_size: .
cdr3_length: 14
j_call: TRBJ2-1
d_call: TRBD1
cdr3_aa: CASSYIDRGGEQFF
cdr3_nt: TGTGCCAGCAGTTACATAGACAGGGGAGGTGAGCAGTTCTTC

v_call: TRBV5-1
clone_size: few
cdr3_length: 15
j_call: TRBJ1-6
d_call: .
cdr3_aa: CASSVGTAKNSPLHF
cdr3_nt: TGCGCCAGCAGCGTTGGTACGGCGAAGAATTCACCCCTCCACTTT

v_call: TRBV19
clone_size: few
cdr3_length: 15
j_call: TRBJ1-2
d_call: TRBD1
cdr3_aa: CASSITSTGAYGYTF
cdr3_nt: TGTGCCAGTAGTATAACCTCGACAGGGGCCTATGGCTACACCTTC

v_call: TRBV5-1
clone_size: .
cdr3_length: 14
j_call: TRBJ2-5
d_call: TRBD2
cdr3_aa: CASSPSGVQETQYF
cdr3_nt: TGCGCCAGCAGTCCGAGCGGGGTCCAAGAGACCCAGTACTTC

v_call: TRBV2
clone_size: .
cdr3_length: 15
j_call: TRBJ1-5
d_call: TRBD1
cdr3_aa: CASSGRQGRDQPQHF
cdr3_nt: TGTGCCAGCAGTGGAAGACAGGGGAGGGATCAGCCCCAGCATTTT

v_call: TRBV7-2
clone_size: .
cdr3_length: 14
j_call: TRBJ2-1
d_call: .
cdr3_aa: CASSPGGPYNEQFF
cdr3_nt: TGTGCCAGCAGCCCAGGGGGGCCTTACAATGAGCAGTTCTTC

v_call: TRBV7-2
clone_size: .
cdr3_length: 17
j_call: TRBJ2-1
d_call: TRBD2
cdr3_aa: CASSLNVAGTSYNEQFF
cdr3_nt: TGTGCCAGCAGCTTAAACGTAGCGGGGACCTCCTACAATGAGCAGTTCTTC

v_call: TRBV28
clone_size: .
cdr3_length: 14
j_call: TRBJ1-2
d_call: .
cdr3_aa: CATIRAGDNYGYTF
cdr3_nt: TGTGCCACCATACGTGCGGGAGACAACTATGGCTACACCTTC

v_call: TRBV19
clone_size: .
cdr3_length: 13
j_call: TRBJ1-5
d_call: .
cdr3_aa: CASSNNRNQPQHF
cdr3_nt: TGTGCCAGTAGTAATAATCGCAATCAGCCCCAGCATTTT

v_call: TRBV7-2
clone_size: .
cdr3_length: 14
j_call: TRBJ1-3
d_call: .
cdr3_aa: CASSRTASGNTIYF
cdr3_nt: TGTGCCAGCAGCCGGACAGCCTCTGGAAACACCATATATTTT

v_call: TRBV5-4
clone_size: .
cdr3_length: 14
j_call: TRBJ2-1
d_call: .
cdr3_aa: CASSLVGAYNEQFF
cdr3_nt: TGTGCCAGCAGCTTGGTCGGGGCCTACAATGAGCAGTTCTTC

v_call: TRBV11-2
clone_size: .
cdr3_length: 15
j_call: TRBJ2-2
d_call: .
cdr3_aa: CASSRAGQGNGELFF
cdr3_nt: TGTGCCAGCAGCCGGGCGGGGCAGGGGAACGGGGAGCTGTTTTTT

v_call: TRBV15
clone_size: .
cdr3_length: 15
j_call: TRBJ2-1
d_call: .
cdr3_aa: CATSSRRLPDNEQFF
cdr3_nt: TGTGCCACCAGCAGCCGGCGTTTACCCGACAATGAGCAGTTCTTC

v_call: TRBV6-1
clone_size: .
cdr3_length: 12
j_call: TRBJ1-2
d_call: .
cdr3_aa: CASDIGGGGYTF
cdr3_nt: TGTGCCAGCGACATAGGGGGAGGCGGCTACACCTTC

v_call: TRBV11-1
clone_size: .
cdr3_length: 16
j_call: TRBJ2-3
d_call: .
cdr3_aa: CASSLGRLARGDTQYF
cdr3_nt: TGTGCCAGCAGCTTAGGCCGTCTTGCCCGGGGAGATACGCAGTATTTT

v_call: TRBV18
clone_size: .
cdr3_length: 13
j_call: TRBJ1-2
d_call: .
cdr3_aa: CASAPGTLDGYTF
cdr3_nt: TGTGCCAGCGCGCCCGGGACCTTAGATGGCTACACCTTC

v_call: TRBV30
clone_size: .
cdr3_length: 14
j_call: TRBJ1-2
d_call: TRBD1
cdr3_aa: CARPWTGGVDGYTF
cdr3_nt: TGTGCCCGGCCCTGGACAGGGGGCGTTGATGGCTACACCTTC

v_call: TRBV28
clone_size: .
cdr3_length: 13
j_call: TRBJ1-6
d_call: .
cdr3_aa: CASSLIRNSPLHF
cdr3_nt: TGTGCCAGCAGTTTAATCCGAAATTCACCCCTCCACTTT

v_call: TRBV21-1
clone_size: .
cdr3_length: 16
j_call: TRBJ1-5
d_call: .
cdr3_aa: CASSKGRDYSNQPQHF
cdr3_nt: TGTGCCAGCAGTAAGGGACGGGACTATAGCAATCAGCCCCAGCATTTT

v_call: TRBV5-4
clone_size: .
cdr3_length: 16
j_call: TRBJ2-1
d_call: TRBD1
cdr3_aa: CASSEMLGQPYNEQFF
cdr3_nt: TGTGCCAGCAGCGAGATGTTGGGACAGCCCTACAATGAGCAGTTCTTC

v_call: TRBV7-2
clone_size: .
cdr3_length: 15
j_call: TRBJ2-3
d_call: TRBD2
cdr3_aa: CASSIGRGGTDTQYF
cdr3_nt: TGTGCCAGCAGCATCGGGAGGGGGGGCACAGATACGCAGTATTTT

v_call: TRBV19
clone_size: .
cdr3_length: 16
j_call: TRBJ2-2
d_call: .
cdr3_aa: CASSIPRQGGAGELFF
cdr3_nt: TGTGCCAGTAGTATACCTCGGCAGGGGGGGGCCGGGGAGCTGTTTTTT

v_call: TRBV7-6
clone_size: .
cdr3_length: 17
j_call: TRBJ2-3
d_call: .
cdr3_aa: CASSLGRVGHITDTQYF
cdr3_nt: TGTGCCAGCAGCTTAGGGCGAGTTGGACACATCACAGATACGCAGTATTTT

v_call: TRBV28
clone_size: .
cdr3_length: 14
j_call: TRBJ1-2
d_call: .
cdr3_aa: CASTPWGRAGGYTF
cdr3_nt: TGTGCCAGCACCCCATGGGGGAGGGCGGGGGGCTACACCTTC

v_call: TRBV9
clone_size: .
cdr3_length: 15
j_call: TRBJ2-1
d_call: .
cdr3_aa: CASSVDGHNYNEQFF
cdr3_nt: TGTGCCAGCAGCGTAGATGGACACAACTACAATGAGCAGTTCTTC

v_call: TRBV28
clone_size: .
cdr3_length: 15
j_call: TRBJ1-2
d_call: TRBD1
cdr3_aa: CASSFPRGQGYGYTF
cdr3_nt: TGTGCCAGCAGTTTCCCCAGGGGACAGGGTTATGGCTACACCTTC

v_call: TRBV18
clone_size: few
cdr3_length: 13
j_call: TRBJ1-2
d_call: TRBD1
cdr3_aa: CASSRQGANGYTF
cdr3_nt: TGTGCCAGCTCACGACAGGGGGCAAATGGCTACACCTTC

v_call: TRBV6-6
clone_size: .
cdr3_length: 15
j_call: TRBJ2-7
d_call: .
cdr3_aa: CASSYGALGSYEQYF
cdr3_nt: TGTGCCAGCAGTTATGGGGCGCTCGGCTCCTACGAGCAGTACTTC

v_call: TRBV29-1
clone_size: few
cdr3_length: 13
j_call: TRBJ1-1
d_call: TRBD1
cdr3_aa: CSVSTGDGTEAFF
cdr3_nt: TGCAGCGTTTCGACAGGGGATGGGACTGAAGCTTTCTTT

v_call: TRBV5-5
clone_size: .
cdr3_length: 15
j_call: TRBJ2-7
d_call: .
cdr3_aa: CASSPGVGQPYEQYF
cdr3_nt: TGTGCCAGCAGCCCCGGTGTAGGGCAGCCATACGAGCAGTACTTC

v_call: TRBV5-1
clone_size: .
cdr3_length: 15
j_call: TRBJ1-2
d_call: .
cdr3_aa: CASSPERSDYNGYTF
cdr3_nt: TGCGCCAGCAGCCCGGAGAGGAGCGACTACAATGGCTACACCTTC

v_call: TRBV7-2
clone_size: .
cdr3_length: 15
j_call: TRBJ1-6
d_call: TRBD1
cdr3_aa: CASSYRDRGNSPLHF
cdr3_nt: TGTGCCAGCAGCTACCGGGACAGAGGGAATTCACCCCTCCACTTT

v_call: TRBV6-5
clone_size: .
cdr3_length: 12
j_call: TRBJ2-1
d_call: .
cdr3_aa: CASSYSLNEQFF
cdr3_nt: TGTGCCAGCAGTTACTCGTTAAATGAGCAGTTCTTC

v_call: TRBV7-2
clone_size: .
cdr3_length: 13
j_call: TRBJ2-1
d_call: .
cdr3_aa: CASSSRTTNEQFF
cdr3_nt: TGTGCCAGCAGCTCCCGGACTACCAATGAGCAGTTCTTC

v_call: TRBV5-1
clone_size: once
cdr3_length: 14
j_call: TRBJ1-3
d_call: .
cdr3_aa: CASSPVNSGNTIYF
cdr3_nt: TGCGCCAGCAGCCCGGTCAACTCTGGAAACACCATATATTTT

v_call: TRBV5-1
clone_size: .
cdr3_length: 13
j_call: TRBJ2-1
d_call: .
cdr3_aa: CASSLKMAGEQFF
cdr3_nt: TGCGCCAGCAGCTTGAAAATGGCGGGTGAGCAGTTCTTC

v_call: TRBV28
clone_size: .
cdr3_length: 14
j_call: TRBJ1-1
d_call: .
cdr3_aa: CASSLSRGGTEAFF
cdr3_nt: TGTGCCAGCAGTTTGTCTAGGGGGGGTACTGAAGCTTTCTTT

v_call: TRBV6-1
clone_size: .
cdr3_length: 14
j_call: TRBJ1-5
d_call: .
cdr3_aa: CASSPQDKNQPQHF
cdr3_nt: TGTGCCAGCAGTCCACAGGACAAGAATCAGCCCCAGCATTTT

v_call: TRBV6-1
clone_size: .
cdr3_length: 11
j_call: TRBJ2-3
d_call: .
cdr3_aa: CASRDTDTQYF
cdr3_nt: TGTGCCAGCAGGGACACAGATACGCAGTATTTT

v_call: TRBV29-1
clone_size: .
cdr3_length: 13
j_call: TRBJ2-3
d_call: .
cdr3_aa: CSALGSGTDTQYF
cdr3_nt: TGCAGCGCCCTAGGGTCAGGGACAGATACGCAGTATTTT

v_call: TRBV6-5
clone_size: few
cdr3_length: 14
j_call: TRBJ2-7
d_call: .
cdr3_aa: CASSELSQRTQQYF
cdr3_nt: TGTGCCAGCAGTGAATTATCTCAGCGCACACAGCAGTACTTC

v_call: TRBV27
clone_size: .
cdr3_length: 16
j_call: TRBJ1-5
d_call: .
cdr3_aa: CASSLSPGWGNQPQHF
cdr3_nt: TGTGCCAGCAGTTTATCCCCCGGTTGGGGCAATCAGCCCCAGCATTTT

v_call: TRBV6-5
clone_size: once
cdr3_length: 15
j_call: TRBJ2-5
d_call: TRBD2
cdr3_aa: CASSPTGLAQETQYF
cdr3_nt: TGTGCCAGCAGCCCTACCGGACTAGCTCAAGAGACCCAGTACTTC

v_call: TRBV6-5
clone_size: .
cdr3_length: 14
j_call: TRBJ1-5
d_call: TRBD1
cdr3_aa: CASTQTGRPQPQHF
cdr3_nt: TGTGCCAGCACACAGACAGGGCGTCCTCAGCCCCAGCATTTT

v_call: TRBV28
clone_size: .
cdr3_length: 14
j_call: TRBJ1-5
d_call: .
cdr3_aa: CASNGRGDNQPQHF
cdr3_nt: TGTGCCAGCAATGGTAGGGGGGACAATCAGCCCCAGCATTTT

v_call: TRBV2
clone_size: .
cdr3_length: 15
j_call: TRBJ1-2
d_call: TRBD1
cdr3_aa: CATYDRVSYWYGYTF
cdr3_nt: TGTGCTACCTACGACAGGGTGTCGTATTGGTATGGCTACACCTTC